The source of this T cell receptor (beta chain) is a study of T-cell memory formation after mild COVID-19. Study-level background: Among the donors, TCR clusters were largely specific to each donor.

One entry per CDR3 protein results from TCRdb running MiXCR on the 5' RACE reads. The table lists hundreds of thousands of distinct CDR3 sequences, about an eighth of them singletons, with 22% in the top ten. The CDR3 has 14 residues. J gave up 5 bases and V 5 bases, and 7 bases lay outside the gene matches. CDR1 and CDR2 from the germline V gene are SGHVS and FQNEAQ. Source material: PBMCs or a T cell subset sorted from them (not recorded which). The origin of this receptor is a young man who had mild COVID-19 (a few samples of this study predate the infection). Cell type and time point are not known. The chain is built from TRBV7-8 and TRBJ2-5; 8 nucleotides align to TRBD1. Here the CDR3 reads CASSPRTGSETQYF. Written as DNA, the CDR3 is TGTGCCAGCAGCCCAAGGACAGGGTCGGAGACCCAGTACTTC. Filled out from reference TRBV7-8 and TRBJ2-5, the complete variable domain reads GAGVSQSPRYKVAKRGQDVALRCDPISGHVSLFWYQQALGQGPEFLTYFQNEAQLDKSGLPSDRFFAERPEGSVSTLKIQRTQQEDSAVYLCASSPRTGSETQYFGPGTRLLVL.